The 23 T cell receptor beta chains below were found in one sample sequenced in a study of vaccination effects on CD4 cells after COVID-19. Generated by immunoSEQ multiplex PCR, the TCRdb table keeps only in-frame clones and is missing some. The data contain some 40,000 clones, approximately 70% of them singletons. Their antigen targets remain unknown. Peptide-pool stimulation followed by sequencing identified expanded antigen-specific CD4+ clonotypes in the ViraFEST assay. When around 10 days of culture had elapsed, CD4+ T cells were isolated. This individual tested PCR-positive for SARS-CoV-2 infection between March and December 2020. Sequencing was performed on CD4+ T cells from PBMCs cultured with a peptide pool, taken before COVID-19 vaccination. The receptors here all came from a human donor who had a prior SARS-CoV-2 infection.

The rearrangement uses TRBV5-1 and TRBJ2-1; 11 positions agree with TRBD2. This CDR3 is 21 amino acids long. The V and J ends lost 4 bases and 5 bases, in that order; junction bases with no gene match: 23. Germline CDR1 reads SGHRS; CDR2 reads YFSETQ. The CDR3 bases are TGCGCCAGCAGCCCCCGTTTTAAGTATACTAGCGGGGGCCCAAATAACAATGAGCAGTTCTTC. It specifies CASSPRFKYTSGGPNNNEQFF.

This clone was found a few times. This chain uses TRBV7-5 with TRBJ2-7; the table gives TRBD1 as D, unverified against the DNA. TRBV7-5 is a recognized pseudogene. This CDR3 spans 17 amino acids. The CDR3 nucleotides are TGTGCCAGAAGCCCGGTCGGACAGGGGATGGAGGGCTACGAGCAGTACTTC. This sequence encodes CARSPVGQGMEGYEQYF.

The gene calls are TRBV6-2 or TRBV6-3 and TRBJ1-4; 7 bases match TRBD1. Germline V gene lookup returns CDR1 MNHEY and CDR2 SVGEGT. This CDR3 has 14 residues. After removal of 4 bases from V and 8 bases from J, the junction contained 7 bases not matched to a gene. In DNA form, the CDR3 reads TGTGCCAGCAGTTTCCGGACAGGAGGAGAAAAACTGTTTTTT. Translation gives CASSFRTGGEKLFF.

This clone was counted between two and nine times. CDR3 sequence reads: CASSDGTTGGTEAFF. CDR3 DNA sequence: TGTGCCAGCAGTGATGGGACGACAGGGGGCACTGAAGCTTTCTTT. The genes are TRBV25-1 and TRBJ1-1, with 9 bases lining up with TRBD1. CDR1 and CDR2 from the germline V gene are MGHDK and SYGVNS. There are 15 residues in the CDR3. V was clipped by 3 bases and J by 4 bases; unmatched bases: 6.

This clone came up once. This chain joins TRBV12-3 or TRBV12-4 and TRBJ2-5; D ambiguous. The V and J ends lost 4 bases and 2 bases respectively, with 8 bases between them. CDR3 length: 13 residues. CDR3: CASSYLGQETQYF. The CDR3 DNA sequence: TGTGCCAGCAGTTATCTGGGGCAAGAGACCCAGTACTTC.

The chain joins TRBV9 to TRBJ2-1; D is unclear. The ends were cut back, 2 bases at V and 0 bases at J, with 6 bases in the middle. CDR1 and CDR2 from the germline V gene are SGDLS and YYNGEE. There are 14 residues in the CDR3. This chain's CDR3 is CASSVSGSYNEQFF. In nucleotides, the CDR3 is TGTGCCAGCAGCGTCTCAGGCTCCTACAATGAGCAGTTCTTC. Looking up the rest from reference TRBV9 and TRBJ2-1 gives the full variable domain: DSGVTQTPKHLITATGQRVTLRCSPRSGDLSVYWYQQSLDQGLQFLIQYYNGEERAKGNILERFSAQQFPDLHSELNLSSLELGDSALYFCASSVSGSYNEQFFGPGTRLTVL.

This chain joins TRBV9 and TRBJ1-3, with a possible D match to TRBD1 (6 bases). The CDR3 has 17 residues. From germline, CDR1 is SGDLS and CDR2 YYNGEE. The ends were cut back, 0 bases at V and 0 bases at J, with 13 bases in the middle. CDR3 sequence reads: CASSVARGGSSGNTIYF. DNA of the CDR3: TGTGCCAGCAGCGTAGCAAGGGGGGGTTCCTCTGGAAACACCATATATTTT.

The rearrangement uses TRBV6-5 and TRBJ1-5; D uncertain. The length of the CDR3 is 13 residues. With 4 bases removed from V and 6 bases from J, the gap between germline ends came to 10 bases. Germline CDR1 reads MNHEY; CDR2 reads SVGAGI. CDR3: CASSSAGRQPQHF. The CDR3 nucleotides are TGTGCCAGCAGTTCCGCAGGTCGTCAGCCCCAGCATTTT.

The chain carries TRBV6-1 and TRBJ2-2; no clear D. Germline V gene lookup returns CDR1 MNHNS and CDR2 SASEGT. The CDR3 extends over 15 amino acids. V was trimmed by 8 bases and J by 0 bases, leaving 13 bases between them. CDR3 region: CASSWIPANTGELFF. The CDR3 nucleotides read TGTGCCAGCTCATGGATACCTGCGAACACCGGGGAGCTGTTTTTT.

The chain uses TRBV7-3 and TRBJ1-1; possibly TRBD1 for D (6 bases). The germline gives CDR1 SGHTA, CDR2 FQGTGA. This CDR3 is built from 13 residues. Trimming stripped 6 bases from V and 1 base from J, with 9 bases between. The CDR3 reads CASRLQGNTEAFF. DNA of the CDR3: TGTGCCAGCAGATTACAGGGGAACACTGAAGCTTTCTTT. The full variable domain, completed using reference TRBV7-3 and TRBJ1-1, is GAGVSQTPSNKVTEKGKYVELRCDPISGHTALYWYRQSLGQGPEFLIYFQGTGAADDSGLPNDRFFAVRPEGSVSTLKIQRTERGDSAVYLCASRLQGNTEAFFGQGTRLTVV.

The rearrangement uses TRBV29-1 and TRBJ2-5; D gene unclear. The CDR3 runs to 13 residues. Germline loops: CDR1 SQVTM, CDR2 ANQGSEA. Trimming took off 7 bases at V and 5 bases at J, with 17 bases between the two ends. CDR3 sequence (DNA): TGCAGCGATAGGAGCCGGCGTGGGGAGACCCAGTACTTC. Its translation: CSDRSRRGETQYF.

The chain recombines TRBV18 with TRBJ2-3; 7 bases fit TRBD1. The CDR3 contains 17 residues. Germline assignment: CDR1 KGHSH and CDR2 LQKENI. V lost 2 bases and J lost 4; bases outside the gene matches: 12. CDR3 loop: CASSPSGQLNRADTQYF. The DNA for the CDR3 is TGTGCCAGCTCACCATCGGGACAGCTCAATCGGGCAGATACGCAGTATTTT. The whole variable domain, filled in from reference TRBV18 and TRBJ2-3, reads NAGVMQNPRHLVRRRGQEARLRCSPMKGHSHVYWYRQLPEEGLKFMVYLQKENIIDESGMPKERFSAEFPKEGPSILRIQQVVRGDSAAYFCASSPSGQLNRADTQYFGPGTRLTVL.

The chain joins TRBV16 to TRBJ2-7; no clear D. V lost 2 bases and J 3 bases, leaving 8 bases between the germline ends. CDR1 and CDR2 (germline): KGHSY, FQNENV. There are 13 residues in the CDR3. The CDR3 here is CASSQQPDYEQYF. The CDR3 nucleotides read TGTGCCAGCAGCCAACAACCCGACTACGAGCAGTACTTC. The complete variable domain, with remaining parts taken from reference TRBV16 and TRBJ2-7, reads GEEVAQTPKHLVRGEGQKAKLYCAPIKGHSYVFWYQQVLKNEFKFLISFQNENVFDETGMPKERFSAKCLPNSPCSLEIQATKLEDSAVYFCASSQQPDYEQYFGPGTRLTVT.

This chain connects TRBV10-3 to TRBJ1-5; D unresolved. Germline CDR1 ENHRY, CDR2 SYGVKD. With 3 bases removed from V and 0 bases from J, the gap between germline ends came to 9 bases. The CDR3 length is 15 residues. DNA for the CDR3: TGTGCCATCAGTGAAACAGCCGGTAGCAATCAGCCCCAGCATTTT. Translated, it gives CAISETAGSNQPQHF.

This clone was picked up a small number of times. The rearrangement joins TRBV2 to TRBJ2-2, with D perhaps TRBD1 or TRBD2 (5 bases each). Trimming removed 8 bases from V and 3 bases from J, with 13 bases in between. Per germline, CDR1 SNHLY and CDR2 FYNNEI. The CDR3 runs to 14 residues. The CDR3 reads CASRGRRDTGELFF. The DNA for the CDR3 is TGTGCCAGCCGAGGGCGCAGGGACACCGGGGAGCTGTTTTTT. The full variable domain, with the rest looked up from reference TRBV2 and TRBJ2-2, is EPEVTQTPSHQVTQMGQEVILRCVPISNHLYFYWYRQILGQKVEFLVSFYNNEISEKSEIFDDQFSVERPDGSNFTLKIRSTKLEDSAMYFCASRGRRDTGELFFGEGSRLTVL.

The V call is TRBV3-1 (or the pseudogene TRBV3-2), the J call TRBJ1-4; 10 nucleotides line up with TRBD1. The germline V gene encodes CDR1 LGHDT and CDR2 YNNKEL (reference sequence). After removal of 5 bases from V and 6 bases from J, the junction contained 9 bases not matched to a gene. The CDR3 spans 16 residues. For the CDR3, the DNA is TGTGCCAGCAGCGAGTATTCCGGGACAGGGGATGAAAAACTGTTTTTT. It translates to CASSEYSGTGDEKLFF.

The genes are TRBV7-9 and TRBJ2-1; D call uncertain. V lost 4 bases and J lost 5, with 12 bases in between. From germline, CDR1 is SEHNR and CDR2 FQNEAQ (reference sequence). The CDR3 is 14 amino acids. The CDR3 DNA follows: TGTGCCAGCAGCTCCATGACGGAAGACAATGAGCAGTTCTTC. Translation gives CASSSMTEDNEQFF.

The V and J genes are TRBV2 and TRBJ2-5; D is undetermined. The V gene lost 4 bases and the J gene lost 1 base, with 10 bases spanning the gap. Germline loops: CDR1 SNHLY, CDR2 FYNNEI. The CDR3 spans 14 residues. The CDR3 reads CASSGLFGQETQYF. The CDR3 DNA reads as TGTGCCAGCAGTGGCCTTTTCGGCCAAGAGACCCAGTACTTC.

The chain couples TRBV19 to TRBJ2-1; D remains ambiguous. The CDR3 has 13 residues. V gave up 3 bases and J gave up 9 bases, with 12 bases separating them. The V gene's germline CDR1 is LNHDA and CDR2 SQIVND (reference sequence). The CDR3 here is CASSIPFGREQFF. In DNA, the CDR3 is TGTGCCAGTAGTATCCCATTCGGACGTGAGCAGTTCTTC.

The gene calls are TRBV10-2 and TRBJ2-3, with 16 positions matching TRBD2. Trimming took 6 bases from V and 2 from J; bases not matched to a gene: 8. Looked up from germline, CDR1 is WSHSY and CDR2 is SAAADI. The CDR3 extends over 18 amino acids. The CDR3 nucleotides read TGCGCCAGCAGCAAAACTGGGACTAGCGGGGGGGTCACAGATACGCAGTATTTT. Amino acid sequence: CASSKTGTSGGVTDTQYF.

J is TRBJ1-3 and V is TRBV6-6; D remains unclear. The ends were cut back, 4 bases at V and 0 bases at J, with 10 bases in the middle. Germline V lookup: CDR1 MNHNY, CDR2 SVGAGI (reference sequence). There are 15 residues in the CDR3. CDR3 coding DNA: TGTGCCAGCAGTTCCGCAGGCTACTCTGGAAACACCATATATTTT. Its protein is CASSSAGYSGNTIYF.

CDR3 loop: CASRREYGYTF. The CDR3 coding sequence is TGTGCCAGCAGGCGGGAATATGGCTACACCTTC. The chain links TRBV7-9 to TRBJ1-2; no clear D. Germline-derived CDR1 and CDR2 are SEHNR and FQNEAQ (reference sequence). Trimming removed 6 bases at V and 5 bases at J, with 7 bases between. The CDR3 has 11 amino acids.

The chain recombines TRBV24-1 with TRBJ2-1; D not resolved. The CDR3 totals 16 residues. V was cut by 4 bases and J by 6 bases, with 18 bases left in between. Germline-derived CDR1 and CDR2 are KGHDR and SFDVKD. This chain's CDR3 is CATSERPERPGNEQFF. Written as DNA, the CDR3 is TGTGCCACCAGTGAAAGACCCGAGCGACCGGGCAATGAGCAGTTCTTC.